The 30 T cell receptor beta chains below were found in one sample sequenced in a study of vaccination and CD4 T cells after COVID-19. These receptors are not linked to any known antigen. Researchers used the Oncomine TCR Beta short-read assay to sequence DNA from cultured CD4+ T cells. TCRdb reprocessed the PCR reads with MiXCR, giving one entry per CDR3 protein. This sample has about 20,000 distinct CDR3 sequences, with roughly 50% found just once. Treatment of the sample: roughly 10-day PBMC culture with coronavirus spike peptide pools or control peptides (ViraFEST assay). Sequenced material: CD4+ T cells from blood, cultured in vitro. The receptor source for this set is a human donor who had recovered from COVID-19.

The rearrangement uses TRBV28 and TRBJ1-2, with a tentative D call TRBD1 (5 bases). The germline V gene encodes CDR1 MDHEN and CDR2 SYDVKM. There are 14 residues in the CDR3. Trimming left V 10 bases short and J 7 bases short, with 22 bases between. The CDR3 DNA sequence: TGTGCCATCCTACTTAGGGACCGCTCAGGTGGCTACACCTTC. Amino acids: CAILLRDRSGGYTF.

The gene calls are TRBV20-1 and TRBJ2-7, with 9 bases that match TRBD2. The CDR3 length is 15 residues. Germline V gene sequence: CDR1 DFQATT, CDR2 SNEGSKA (reference sequence). With V trimmed by 3 bases and J by 4 bases, 10 bases remained unmatched. The CDR3 loop is CSASGSGGLRYEQYF. The CDR3 bases are TGCAGTGCTAGTGGTAGCGGGGGCCTTAGATACGAGCAGTACTTC.

J is TRBJ1-1 and V is TRBV19; a possible D gene is TRBD1 (5 bases). The CDR3 is made up of 15 amino acids. In germline, CDR1 is LNHDA, CDR2 SQIVND (reference sequence). Trimming cost V 0 bases and J 4 bases, with 12 bases left between them. The CDR3 DNA follows: TGTGCCAGTAGTATAGAGGGCAGGGCGACCACTGAAGCTTTCTTT. Amino acids: CASSIEGRATTEAFF.

This clonotype was recorded once. The chain recombines TRBV5-1 with TRBJ2-7; 12 nucleotides line up with TRBD1. CDR3 length: 15 amino acids. CDR1 and CDR2 (germline): SGHRS, YFSETQ. V shed 3 bases and J 7 bases; nucleotides not matched to a gene: 8. In nucleotides, the CDR3 is TGCGCCAGCAGCTCCGATGGGACAGGGGGCTTAGAGCAGTACTTC. Translating it yields CASSSDGTGGLEQYF.

V usage is TRBV4-1 and J usage is TRBJ1-5, with TRBD1 identical over 7 bases. Germline CDR1 MGHRA, CDR2 YSYEKL. The CDR3 is 16 amino acids. V shed 2 bases, J shed 3 bases, and the junction held 7 bases outside the gene matches. Written as DNA, the CDR3 is TGCGCCAGCAGCCAACCCGGGACAGAGAACAATCAGCCCCAGCATTTT. It codes for CASSQPGTENNQPQHF.

The chain joins TRBV7-3 to TRBJ1-4; weak D call: TRBD1 (6 bases). This CDR3 spans 15 amino acids. With 1 base removed from V and 10 bases from J, the gap between germline ends came to 16 bases. The V gene's germline CDR1 is SGHTA and CDR2 FQGTGA. This CDR3 reads CASSLSGGAGSKLFF. CDR3 nucleotides: TGTGCCAGCAGCTTAAGTGGGGGGGCAGGATCAAAACTGTTTTTT.

CDR3 protein: CASSTGLAGSTDTQYF. CDR3 sequence (DNA): TGTGCCAGCAGTACCGGACTAGCGGGGAGCACAGATACGCAGTATTTT. V gene TRBV27 combines with J gene TRBJ2-3; TRBD2 matches at 12 bases. Germline trimming cut 5 bases from V and 0 bases from J; bases unmatched to any gene: 3. The CDR3 runs 16 residues. Germline V gene lookup returns CDR1 MNHEY and CDR2 SMNVEV (reference sequence).

This sequence joins TRBV6-5 and TRBJ1-2; D is perhaps TRBD1 (6 bases). CDR3 length: 13 amino acids. V was trimmed by 4 bases and J by 2 bases, leaving 8 bases between them. Per the germline V gene, CDR1 is MNHEY and CDR2 is SVGAGI. CDR3 nucleotide sequence: TGTGCCAGCAGTTCCGGACAGAACTATGGCTACACCTTC. As protein: CASSSGQNYGYTF.

V is TRBV11-2 and J is TRBJ2-5; 9 positions agree with TRBD1. This CDR3 comprises 16 residues. Germline assignment: CDR1 SGHAT and CDR2 FQNNGV. V trimming: 5 bases; J trimming: 5 bases; junction bases outside the gene matches: 12. DNA for the CDR3: TGTGCCAGCAGCATGAGGACAGGGGTGGGTGGGGAGACCCAGTACTTC. Protein product: CASSMRTGVGGETQYF.

The rearrangement uses TRBV9 and TRBJ2-1; possibly TRBD2 for D (5 bases). Trimming left V 0 bases short and J 4 bases short, with 11 bases between. The CDR3 has 15 amino acids. Looked up from germline, CDR1 is SGDLS and CDR2 is YYNGEE. The CDR3 DNA is TGTGCCAGCAGCGTAGGAGAGGGCTATTACAATGAGCAGTTCTTC. This encodes CASSVGEGYYNEQFF.

The J gene is TRBJ2-7, the V gene TRBV20-1; the D gene is possibly TRBD2 (5 bases). Trimming cost V 1 base and J 0 bases, with 10 bases left between them. Germline loops: CDR1 DFQATT, CDR2 SNEGSKA (reference sequence). The CDR3 runs 14 residues. The CDR3 coding sequence is TGCAGTGCTAGAGGGTCCGGACTCTCCTACGAGCAGTACTTC. This encodes CSARGSGLSYEQYF.

V and J are TRBV19 and TRBJ2-1; TRBD2 aligns across 8 bases. This CDR3 has 16 residues. V lost 3 bases to trimming and J lost 3 bases; unmatched junction nucleotides: 7. Germline V CDR1 and CDR2: LNHDA, SQIVND (reference sequence). CDR3 in amino acids: CASSISGTSVYNEQFF. CDR3 DNA: TGTGCCAGTAGTATTAGCGGGACTTCGGTCTACAATGAGCAGTTCTTC.

V is TRBV14 and J is TRBJ1-6; maybe TRBD1 (5 bases). Germline V CDR1 and CDR2: SGHDN, FVKESK. V lost 1 base and J lost 9, with 13 bases in between. The CDR3 length is 15 residues. The CDR3 loop is CASSQGTGLRSPLHF. DNA of the CDR3: TGTGCCAGCAGCCAAGGGACGGGGCTCCGTTCACCCCTCCACTTT.

The V gene is TRBV6-1, the J gene TRBJ1-1, with 10 positions matching TRBD1. The germline CDR1 and CDR2 sequences are MNHNS and SASEGT. CDR3 length: 13 residues. V gave up 9 bases and J gave up 4 bases; unmatched junction bases: 5. The CDR3 sequence is CASRTGGGTEAFF. CDR3 DNA sequence: TGTGCCAGTAGGACAGGGGGGGGCACTGAAGCTTTCTTT.

The chain carries TRBV11-2 and TRBJ2-3; 7 bases agree with TRBD1. The V segment lost 5 bases and the J segment 4 bases; nucleotides outside the gene matches: 6. Germline values: CDR1 SGHAT, CDR2 FQNNGV. The CDR3 runs to 14 residues. The CDR3 DNA reads TGTGCCAGCAGCCCCCGACAGGGCGCAGATACGCAGTATTTT. It is translated as CASSPRQGADTQYF.

This clonotype was observed a handful of times. This sequence joins TRBV10-1 and TRBJ2-5; no definite D call. CDR1 is WNHNN and CDR2 is SYGVQD in the germline V gene (reference sequence). This CDR3 is 13 amino acids long. V lost 4 bases, J lost 5 bases, and 11 bases lay in between. CDR3 amino acids: CASSGYLGETQYF. CDR3 coding DNA: TGCGCCAGCAGTGGGTACTTGGGGGAGACCCAGTACTTC.

This clonotype was detected only once. The chain links TRBV5-4 to TRBJ1-2; D gene ambiguous. This CDR3 region has 16 residues. Germline CDR1 reads SGHNT; CDR2 reads YYREEE (reference sequence). The V gene lost 3 bases and the J gene lost 4 bases, with 19 bases spanning the gap. DNA for the CDR3: TGTGCCAGCAGCTCATACTACAATCAGCTTACCTATGGCTACACCTTC. This encodes CASSSYYNQLTYGYTF.

The rearrangement uses TRBV20-1 and TRBJ1-1; 8 bases agree with TRBD1. The CDR3 runs 15 residues. Germline V gives CDR1 DFQATT, CDR2 SNEGSKA (reference sequence). V lost 6 bases, J lost 6 bases, and 15 bases stayed unmatched. The CDR3 here is CSARDRGTAGAEAFF. The CDR3 DNA reads TGCAGTGCCCGAGACAGGGGTACGGCGGGCGCTGAAGCTTTCTTT.

Sample share makes this clonotype medium-sized. The J gene is TRBJ2-7, the V gene TRBV28, with D uncertain. The CDR3 runs 12 residues. Germline loops: CDR1 MDHEN, CDR2 SYDVKM. V was pared by 6 bases and J by 3 bases, with 9 bases between. CDR3 amino acids: CASSQAGYEQYF. CDR3 DNA sequence: TGTGCCAGCAGCCAGGCCGGCTACGAGCAGTACTTC.

This clonotype was recorded a few times. The V and J genes are TRBV19 and TRBJ1-2, with 10 positions matching TRBD1. The V and J ends lost 7 bases and 3 bases, in that order; junction bases with no gene match: 8. CDR3 length: 15 amino acids. Germline CDR1 reads LNHDA; CDR2 reads SQIVND (reference sequence). The CDR3 DNA is TGTGCCAGTAATGGTCGGGACAGGGGAGACTATGGCTACACCTTC. Its translation: CASNGRDRGDYGYTF.

The genes are TRBV7-9 and TRBJ2-7; no definite D call. Germline CDR1 is SEHNR and CDR2 is FQNEAQ (reference sequence). V lost 5 bases to trimming and J lost 5 bases, with 25 bases between them. The CDR3 extends over 17 amino acids. CDR3 coding DNA: TGTGCCAGCAGCCCACTTCCGGTGGGCAGGAACACGAACGAGCAGTACTTC. Residues: CASSPLPVGRNTNEQYF.

The chain carries TRBV11-2 and TRBJ2-5; 16 positions agree with TRBD2. Germline values: CDR1 SGHAT, CDR2 FQNNGV. The CDR3 has 16 residues. Trimming cost V 4 bases and J 5 bases; bases outside gene matches: 4. The CDR3 DNA reads TGTGCCAGCAGCTCGGGACTAGCGGGGGGGCATGAGACCCAGTACTTC. Residues: CASSSGLAGGHETQYF.

J is TRBJ1-2 and V is TRBV25-1; tentative D call: TRBD1 (5 bases). The CDR3 is made up of 17 amino acids. The germline CDR1 and CDR2 sequences are MGHDK and SYGVNS. V dropped 2 bases and J dropped 8 bases, with 24 bases sitting between them. CDR3 in amino acids: CASSETGLLGRQSGYTF. CDR3 coding DNA: TGTGCCAGCAGTGAAACAGGATTATTGGGACGGCAGAGCGGCTACACCTTC.

This clonotype was found once. V is TRBV20-1 and J is TRBJ1-6, with 7 nucleotides matching TRBD1. V was pared by 6 bases and J by 0 bases, with 8 bases of the junction left unmatched. Per germline, CDR1 DFQATT and CDR2 SNEGSKA (reference sequence). CDR3 length equals 16 residues. CDR3 bases: TGCAGTGCCTCTGACAGGGATGACTCCTATAATTCACCCCTCCACTTT. It is translated as CSASDRDDSYNSPLHF.

The chain couples TRBV20-1 to TRBJ1-4; D unclear. Trimming took off 0 bases at V and 2 bases at J, with 10 bases between the two ends. This CDR3 contains 15 residues. Germline V gene lookup returns CDR1 DFQATT and CDR2 SNEGSKA (reference sequence). CDR3 region: CSARDRPRTNEKLFF. For the CDR3, the DNA is TGCAGTGCTAGAGATCGGCCCAGGACTAATGAAAAACTGTTTTTT.

This clonotype occurred a few times. This chain uses TRBV7-9 with TRBJ1-2; no clear D. V was shortened by 1 base and J by 1 base, with 7 bases between the two germline ends. This CDR3 region has 14 residues. Germline values: CDR1 SEHNR, CDR2 FQNEAQ (reference sequence). Here the CDR3 reads CASSLGRGNYGYTF. CDR3 in DNA: TGTGCCAGCAGCTTAGGGCGGGGTAACTATGGCTACACCTTC.

This clonotype was seen only once. V is TRBV7-9 and J is TRBJ1-1; perhaps TRBD1 as D (5 bases). The V and J ends lost 5 bases and 7 bases respectively, with 17 bases between them. The length of the CDR3 is 14 residues. Germline V gene sequence: CDR1 SEHNR, CDR2 FQNEAQ (reference sequence). In DNA form, the CDR3 reads TGTGCCAGCAGCACTTCCGGGGGATCAGGTGAAGCTTTCTTT. Encoded protein: CASSTSGGSGEAFF.

In its sample, this clonotype was seen a few times. V gene TRBV27 combines with J gene TRBJ1-6, with D possibly being TRBD1 (6 bases). V was shortened by 10 bases and J by 7 bases, with 17 bases between the two germline ends. The CDR3 has 14 residues. Per germline, CDR1 MNHEY and CDR2 SMNVEV (reference sequence). In DNA form, the CDR3 reads TGTGCCACGTCTAGGGGGGTGTGGAATTCACCCCTCCACTTT. Protein sequence: CATSRGVWNSPLHF.

This chain connects TRBV29-1 to TRBJ2-3, with unresolved D. Trimming removed 7 bases from V and 6 bases from J, with 11 bases in between. The CDR3 length is 11 residues. Germline V gene sequence: CDR1 SQVTM, CDR2 ANQGSEA. CDR3 in DNA: TGCAGCGCCCTGGGTACGGATACGCAGTATTTT. Its translation: CSALGTDTQYF.

This clonotype was seen only a few times. CDR3 amino acids: CASSSQTGGTTQYF. CDR3 DNA sequence: TGCGCCAGCAGCTCCCAGACAGGGGGAACGACCCAGTACTTC. The chain combines TRBV5-1 with TRBJ2-5; the match to TRBD1 covers 9 bases. The CDR3 has 14 residues. Germline assignment: CDR1 SGHRS and CDR2 YFSETQ. J gave up 7 bases and V 3 bases, and 7 bases lay outside the gene matches.